The 25 T cell receptor beta chains listed next were all sequenced from one sample in a study of shared clonotypes between healthy human individuals. Generated by immunoSEQ multiplex PCR, the TCRdb table keeps only in-frame clones and is missing some. The sample carries approximately 710,000 clones, 90% recorded once. Sequencing input: memory CD8+ T cells from PBMCs. Sample subset: CD45RO+ cells pooled with CCR7-negative TemRA cells. These receptors all stem from a man younger than 30 in good health. Some clones in this sample may be carry-over from other donors' samples.

The chain joins TRBV6-5 to TRBJ2-7, with 10 positions matching TRBD2. J lost 1 base, V lost 0 bases, and 3 bases had no gene match. Germline CDR1 is MNHEY and CDR2 is SVGAGI. The CDR3 sequence is 16 residues long. The CDR3 DNA reads as TGTGCCAGCAGTTACTCATGGACTAGCGGATCCTACGAGCAGTACTTC. Its protein product is CASSYSWTSGSYEQYF.

This sequence joins TRBV7-9 and TRBJ2-2; 8 nucleotides line up with TRBD1. Trimming cost V 5 bases and J 1 base; bases outside gene matches: 6. The CDR3 loop spans 16 amino acids. Germline V gives CDR1 SEHNR, CDR2 FQNEAQ (reference sequence). The CDR3 sequence is CASSPRTGMNTGELFF. The CDR3 nucleotides read TGTGCCAGCAGCCCCAGGACAGGGATGAACACCGGGGAGCTGTTTTTT.

The J gene is TRBJ2-1, the V gene TRBV6-5; perhaps TRBD2 as D (7 bases). The CDR3 runs to 15 residues. CDR1 is MNHEY, CDR2 SVGAGI, per germline. Trimming removed 7 bases at V and 10 bases at J, with 23 bases between. The CDR3 is CASTMEGEGLGEQFF. The CDR3 bases are TGTGCCAGCACAATGGAGGGGGAGGGCCTCGGGGAGCAGTTCTTC.

The V and J genes are TRBV7-2 and TRBJ1-2; tentative D call: TRBD1 (5 bases). This CDR3 is built from 15 residues. Trimming left V 1 base short and J 6 bases short, with 15 bases between. Germline CDR1 and CDR2: SGHTA and FQGNSA. The CDR3 nucleotides are TGTGCCAGCAGCTTAGACCGAAGGGGAGGGAATGGCTACACCTTC. Protein sequence: CASSLDRRGGNGYTF.

A note on this clone: Other DNA sequences from this sample encode an identical CDR3 as well. The chain is built from TRBV7-2 and TRBJ1-2, with 10 bases lining up with TRBD1. The J segment lost 5 bases and the V segment lost 5 bases, leaving 8 bases of the junction unmatched. CDR3 length: 15 residues. Germline V gene sequence: CDR1 SGHTA, CDR2 FQGNSA. CDR3 protein: CASSPSGTGVYGYTF. CDR3 DNA sequence: TGTGCCAGCAGCCCGTCCGGGACAGGGGTGTATGGCTACACCTTC.

The gene calls are TRBV19 and TRBJ1-1; maybe TRBD1 (6 bases). Germline V lookup: CDR1 LNHDA, CDR2 SQIVND (reference sequence). There are 15 residues in the CDR3. Trimming removed 4 bases from V and 7 bases from J, with 19 bases in between. In DNA form, the CDR3 reads TGTGCCAGTAGTAGACAGGTCCCAAGGGTTGATGAAGCTTTCTTT. This translates into CASSRQVPRVDEAFF.

V usage is TRBV11-2 and J usage is TRBJ2-7, with 9 bases aligning to TRBD1. There are 15 residues in the CDR3. Trimming removed 0 bases from V and 4 bases from J; junction bases left unmatched: 4. Germline V gives CDR1 SGHAT, CDR2 FQNNGV. The CDR3 DNA reads TGTGCCAGCAGCTTAGATCCCGGGACAGGGTACGAGCAGTACTTC. Protein: CASSLDPGTGYEQYF.

This chain connects TRBV10-2 to TRBJ2-1, with D hard to call. The length of the CDR3 is 14 residues. Looked up from germline, CDR1 is WSHSY and CDR2 is SAAADI. Trimming stripped 10 bases from V and 7 bases from J, with 20 bases between. In nucleotides, the CDR3 is TGCGCCACCAACCTGGAGAAGGCTAAGAATGAGCAGTTCTTC. The encoded protein is CATNLEKAKNEQFF.

V gene TRBV10-1 combines with J gene TRBJ2-6; D is unclear. V was clipped by 2 bases and J by 0 bases, with 8 bases between them. The CDR3 has 16 amino acids. The germline V gene encodes CDR1 WNHNN and CDR2 SYGVQD (reference sequence). CDR3 amino acids: CASSEGTSSGANVLTF. The CDR3 DNA is TGCGCCAGCAGTGAGGGCACATCCTCTGGGGCCAACGTCCTGACTTTC.

A remark on this clone: Other DNA sequences in this sample translate to the same CDR3. The V and J genes are TRBV9 and TRBJ2-1; TRBD2 matches at 7 bases. The germline V gene has CDR1 SGDLS and CDR2 YYNGEE. This CDR3 is built from 15 residues. Trimming at V came to 2 bases and at J to 2 bases, leaving 4 bases not matched to a gene. The DNA for the CDR3 is TGTGCCAGCAGCGTCACGGGAGGCGCCTACAATGAGCAGTTCTTC. This encodes CASSVTGGAYNEQFF.

This chain links TRBV19 with TRBJ2-7; a weak D match, TRBD2 (6 bases). The CDR3 has 13 residues. Germline V gene lookup returns CDR1 LNHDA and CDR2 SQIVND (reference sequence). V was cut by 5 bases and J by 3 bases, with 11 bases left in between. CDR3 DNA: TGTGCCAGTAGTCCCATGGGAGGCTACGAGCAGTACTTC. This gives the protein CASSPMGGYEQYF.

CDR3 sequence (DNA): TGTGCCAGCACTATGAGGCAGTCCCAATGGGGGCAGTTCTTC. This encodes CASTMRQSQWGQFF. V usage is TRBV6-1 and J usage is TRBJ2-1; D not resolved. With 7 bases removed from V and 12 bases from J, the gap between germline ends came to 22 bases. CDR3 size: 14 residues. Per the germline V gene, CDR1 is MNHNS and CDR2 is SASEGT.

The CDR3 spells CASSSTDSLGYEQYF. Written as DNA, the CDR3 is TGTGCCAGCAGCTCCACCGATTCGCTGGGCTACGAGCAGTACTTC. The J gene is TRBJ2-7, the V gene TRBV7-9; no firm D call. The CDR3 has 15 amino acids. Germline CDR1 reads SEHNR; CDR2 reads FQNEAQ (reference sequence). The V end lost 4 bases, the J end lost 3 bases, and 16 bases lay between the germline ends.

The chain uses TRBV4-3 and TRBJ2-1; the D gene is possibly TRBD2 (5 bases). V shed 2 bases and J shed 0 bases, with 11 bases lying between them. CDR1 is LGHNA, CDR2 YSLEER, per germline. The CDR3 is 16 amino acids. CDR3 amino acids: CASSQKATSSYNEQFF. The CDR3 nucleotides read TGCGCCAGCAGCCAAAAGGCCACTAGCTCCTACAATGAGCAGTTCTTC.

V gene TRBV6-5 combines with J gene TRBJ1-5; a possible D gene is TRBD1 (6 bases). The CDR3 consists of 15 residues. The V end was cut by 0 bases, the J end by 2 bases, with 8 bases between. Germline V gene sequence: CDR1 MNHEY, CDR2 SVGAGI. CDR3 coding DNA: TGTGCCAGCAGTTACTCGACAGGAGGCAATCAGCCCCAGCATTTT. It codes for CASSYSTGGNQPQHF.

The chain employs TRBV6-5 and TRBJ2-5; TRBD2 aligns across 11 bases. V gave up 2 bases and J gave up 4 bases; unmatched junction bases: 3. From germline, CDR1 is MNHEY and CDR2 SVGAGI. The CDR3 runs to 15 residues. As DNA, the CDR3 is TGTGCCAGCAGTTACGGGCTAGCGGGAGGAGAGACCCAGTACTTC. It codes for CASSYGLAGGETQYF.

Concerning this clone itself: Other DNA sequences from this sample encode an identical CDR3 as well. This chain joins TRBV9 and TRBJ2-3; D assignment may be TRBD1 or TRBD2 (5 bases each). The germline CDR1 and CDR2 sequences are SGDLS and YYNGEE. V lost 0 bases and J 4 bases, leaving 6 bases between the germline ends. The CDR3 length is 13 residues. CDR3 sequence (DNA): TGTGCCAGCAGCGTAGGAGGGGCAGATACGCAGTATTTT. It specifies CASSVGGADTQYF.

The chain carries TRBV6-5 and TRBJ2-7; D gene uncertain. The CDR3 has 15 residues. Germline V CDR1 and CDR2: MNHEY, SVGAGI. V gave up 0 bases and J gave up 2 bases, with 11 bases separating them. The CDR3 DNA sequence: TGTGCCAGCAGTTACTCGATACAGACTCCCTACGAGCAGTACTTC. Amino acid sequence: CASSYSIQTPYEQYF.

The chain recombines TRBV6-1 with TRBJ2-3; 9 bases align to TRBD1. Germline lookup yields CDR1 MNHNS and CDR2 SASEGT. This CDR3 is built from 15 residues. V lost 6 bases and J lost 3; bases outside the gene matches: 7. The CDR3 loop reads CASSTRDRATDTQYF. CDR3 nucleotide sequence: TGTGCCAGCAGCACCCGGGACAGGGCAACAGATACGCAGTATTTT.

The chain recombines TRBV4-3 with TRBJ2-7, with 11 bases fitting TRBD2. The germline CDR1 and CDR2 sequences are LGHNA and YSLEER. This CDR3 comprises 16 residues. The V segment lost 1 base and the J segment 5 bases; nucleotides outside the gene matches: 7. CDR3 DNA sequence: TGCGCCAGCAGCCAAGGGCCGGGACTAGCGGCACACGAGCAGTACTTC. Amino acids: CASSQGPGLAAHEQYF.

The V gene is TRBV7-8, the J gene TRBJ2-2; D is tentatively TRBD1 or TRBD2 (6 bases each). V shed 5 bases and J shed 5 bases, with 18 bases lying between them. Germline CDR1 and CDR2: SGHVS and FQNEAQ. CDR3 length equals 16 residues. CDR3 sequence reads: CASSVPGAGFTGELFF. Here the CDR3 DNA reads TGTGCCAGCAGCGTCCCGGGGGCTGGATTTACCGGGGAGCTGTTTTTT.

CDR3 in DNA: TGTGCCAGCTCACCAACCGGGGAGCTGTTTTTT. Translating gives CASSPTGELFF. The chain joins TRBV18 to TRBJ2-2; D gene ambiguous. This CDR3 has 11 residues. Per the germline V gene, CDR1 is KGHSH and CDR2 is LQKENI. Trimming removed 2 bases from V and 5 bases from J, with 0 bases in between.

The V gene is TRBV5-4, the J gene TRBJ2-2; D is perhaps TRBD2 (5 bases). Trimming took off 4 bases at V and 5 bases at J, with 9 bases between the two ends. This CDR3 contains 13 residues. Germline V gene lookup returns CDR1 SGHNT and CDR2 YYREEE (reference sequence). CDR3 in DNA: TGTGCCAGCAGCGGGAGTTCAACCGGGGAGCTGTTTTTT. Translated, it gives CASSGSSTGELFF.

The chain is built from TRBV30 and TRBJ2-5; TRBD1 is a possible D gene (5 bases). The end of the DNA fits TRBJ2-7 better, so the J call may be wrong. This CDR3 comprises 12 residues. Germline-derived CDR1 and CDR2 are GTSNPN and SVGIG (reference sequence). CDR3 DNA sequence: TGTGCCTGGGGACATACTAACTACGAGCAGTACTTC. Its translation is CAWGHTNYEQYF.

The chain has TRBV6-1 and TRBJ2-7; the match to TRBD1 covers 8 bases. Germline loops: CDR1 MNHNS, CDR2 SASEGT. With V trimmed by 8 bases and J by 6 bases, 3 bases remained unmatched. The CDR3 extends over 11 amino acids. CDR3 coding DNA: TGTGCCAGCCTGGGACAGGCCGAGCAGTACTTC. Amino acids: CASLGQAEQYF.